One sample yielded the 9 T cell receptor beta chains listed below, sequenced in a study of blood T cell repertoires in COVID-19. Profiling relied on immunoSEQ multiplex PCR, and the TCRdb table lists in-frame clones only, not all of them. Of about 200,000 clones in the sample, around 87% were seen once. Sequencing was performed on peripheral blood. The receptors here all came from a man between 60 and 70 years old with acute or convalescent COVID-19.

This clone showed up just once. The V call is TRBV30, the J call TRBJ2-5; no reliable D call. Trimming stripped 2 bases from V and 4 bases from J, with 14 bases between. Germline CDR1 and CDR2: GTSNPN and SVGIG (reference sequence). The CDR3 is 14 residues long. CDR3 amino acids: CAWSSPFIVETQYF. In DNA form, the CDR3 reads TGTGCCTGGAGTTCCCCCTTCATAGTAGAGACCCAGTACTTC.

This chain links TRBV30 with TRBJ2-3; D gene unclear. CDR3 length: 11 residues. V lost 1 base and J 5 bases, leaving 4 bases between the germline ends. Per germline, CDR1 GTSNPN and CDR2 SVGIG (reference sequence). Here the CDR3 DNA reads TGTGCCTGGAGTGACGGAGATACGCAGTATTTT. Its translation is CAWSDGDTQYF.

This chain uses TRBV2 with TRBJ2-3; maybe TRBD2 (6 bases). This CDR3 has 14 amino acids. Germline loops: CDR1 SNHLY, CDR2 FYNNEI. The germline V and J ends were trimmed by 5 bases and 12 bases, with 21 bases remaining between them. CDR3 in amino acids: CASSKDGSGTLQYF. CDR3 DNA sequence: TGTGCCAGCAGTAAAGACGGTTCCGGGACTCTCCAGTATTTT. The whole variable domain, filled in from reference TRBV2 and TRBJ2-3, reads EPEVTQTPSHQVTQMGQEVILRCVPISNHLYFYWYRQILGQKVEFLVSFYNNEISEKSEIFDDQFSVERPDGSNFTLKIRSTKLEDSAMYFCASSKDGSGTLQYFGPGTRLTVL.

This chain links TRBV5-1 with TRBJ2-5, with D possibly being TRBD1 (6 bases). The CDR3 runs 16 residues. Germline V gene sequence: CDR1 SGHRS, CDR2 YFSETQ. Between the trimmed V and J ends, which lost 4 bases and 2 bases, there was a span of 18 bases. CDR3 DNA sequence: TGCGCCAGCAGCCCCACTATATGGACAGATCAAGAGACCCAGTACTTC. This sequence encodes CASSPTIWTDQETQYF.

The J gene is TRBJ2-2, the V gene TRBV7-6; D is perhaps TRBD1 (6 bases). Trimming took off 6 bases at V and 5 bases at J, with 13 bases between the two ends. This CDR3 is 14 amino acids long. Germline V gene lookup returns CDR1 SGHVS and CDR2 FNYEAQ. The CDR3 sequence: CASRRIQGTGELFF. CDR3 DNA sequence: TGTGCCAGCAGACGTATCCAGGGGACCGGGGAGCTGTTTTTT.

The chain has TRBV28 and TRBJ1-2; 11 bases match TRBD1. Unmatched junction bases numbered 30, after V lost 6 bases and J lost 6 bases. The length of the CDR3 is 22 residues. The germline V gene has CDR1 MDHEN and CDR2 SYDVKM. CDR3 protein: CASSGPTHPGFGQGAGGHGYTF. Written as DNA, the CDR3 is TGTGCCAGCAGCGGACCCACCCACCCCGGCTTCGGACAGGGGGCAGGTGGGCATGGCTACACCTTC.

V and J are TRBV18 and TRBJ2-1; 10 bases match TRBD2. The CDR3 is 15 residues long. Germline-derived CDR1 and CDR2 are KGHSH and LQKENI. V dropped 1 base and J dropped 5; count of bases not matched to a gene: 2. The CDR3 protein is CASSPLAGGHNEQFF. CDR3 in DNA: TGTGCCAGCTCACCACTAGCGGGGGGCCACAATGAGCAGTTCTTC.

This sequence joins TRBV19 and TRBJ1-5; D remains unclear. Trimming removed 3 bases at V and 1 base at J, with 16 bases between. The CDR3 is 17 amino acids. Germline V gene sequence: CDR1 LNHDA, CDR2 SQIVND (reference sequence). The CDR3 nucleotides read TGTGCCAGTAGTATTGCCAGGCTCGGCGGGAGCAATCAGCCCCAGCATTTT. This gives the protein CASSIARLGGSNQPQHF.

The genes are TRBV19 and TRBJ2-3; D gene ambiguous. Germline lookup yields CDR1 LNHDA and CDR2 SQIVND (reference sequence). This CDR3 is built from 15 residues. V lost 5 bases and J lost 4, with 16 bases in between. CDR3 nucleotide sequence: TGTGCCAGTAGTGCGGCCTCCACGGGTTCAGATACGCAGTATTTT. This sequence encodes CASSAASTGSDTQYF.